The sequence of this T cell receptor (beta chain) was determined in a study of identical twins. TCRdb re-called the 5' RACE reads through MiXCR, storing one row per CDR3 protein. This table has approximately 280,000 distinct CDR3 sequences, approximately 8.5% appearing once. This clonotype was detected many times. Antigen unknown. Germline loops: CDR1 SGHVS, CDR2 FNYEAQ. V lost 0 bases to trimming and J lost 1 base, with 9 bases between them. The CDR3 length is 15 residues. Points from the study as a whole: Excess low generation probability was seen in twin-shared out-of-frame alpha sequences. Cord blood's abundant beta clonotypes had fewer insertions, unlike memory repertoires. Cross-sectional statistics underpinned the conclusions; the same donors were not followed.

Another study also made use of these data, one on yellow fever vaccine responses in identical twins.

The receptor was derived from a woman between 18 and 29 years old in good health. Material: memory (CD45RO+) T cells sorted from blood. V gene TRBV7-6 combines with J gene TRBJ1-1; D ambiguous. CDR3 nucleotide sequence: TGTGCCAGCAGCTTAGCTTCCGGGGAGAACACTGAAGCTTTCTTT. Its translation is CASSLASGENTEAFF.